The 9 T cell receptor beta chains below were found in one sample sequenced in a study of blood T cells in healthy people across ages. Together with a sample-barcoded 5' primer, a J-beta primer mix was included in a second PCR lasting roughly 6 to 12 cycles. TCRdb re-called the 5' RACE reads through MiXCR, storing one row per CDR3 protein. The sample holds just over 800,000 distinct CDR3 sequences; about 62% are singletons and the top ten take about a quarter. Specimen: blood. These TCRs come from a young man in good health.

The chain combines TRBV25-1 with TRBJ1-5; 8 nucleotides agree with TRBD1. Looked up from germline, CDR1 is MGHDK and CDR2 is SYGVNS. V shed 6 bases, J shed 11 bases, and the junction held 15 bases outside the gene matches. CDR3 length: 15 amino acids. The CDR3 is CASSPGQAGSLTQHF. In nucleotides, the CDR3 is TGTGCCAGCAGCCCGGGACAGGCGGGGAGTCTGACCCAGCATTTT.

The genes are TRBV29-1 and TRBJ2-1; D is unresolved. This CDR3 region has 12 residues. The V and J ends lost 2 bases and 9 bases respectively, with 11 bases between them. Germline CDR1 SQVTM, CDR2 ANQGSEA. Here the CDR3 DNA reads TGCAGCGTTGAACCAGTTACGGCTGAGCAGTTCTTC. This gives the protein CSVEPVTAEQFF.

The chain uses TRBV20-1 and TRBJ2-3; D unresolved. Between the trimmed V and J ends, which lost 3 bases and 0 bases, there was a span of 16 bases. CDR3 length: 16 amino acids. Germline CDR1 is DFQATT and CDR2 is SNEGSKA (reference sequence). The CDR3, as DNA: TGCAGTGCTAGTCCCCTTATGAAGGGAAGCACAGATACGCAGTATTTT. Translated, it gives CSASPLMKGSTDTQYF.

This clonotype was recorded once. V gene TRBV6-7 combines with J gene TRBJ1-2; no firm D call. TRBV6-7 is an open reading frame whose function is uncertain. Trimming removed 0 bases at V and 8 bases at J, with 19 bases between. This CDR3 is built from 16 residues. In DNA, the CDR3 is TGTGCCAGCAGTTACTCGATAGGAAGAGAGCCGCGGGGCTACACCTTC. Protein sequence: CASSYSIGREPRGYTF.

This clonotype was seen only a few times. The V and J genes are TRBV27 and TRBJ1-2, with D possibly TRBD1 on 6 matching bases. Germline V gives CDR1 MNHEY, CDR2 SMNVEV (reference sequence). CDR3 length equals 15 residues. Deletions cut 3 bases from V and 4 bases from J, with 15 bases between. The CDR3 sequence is CASSLVVGGAYGYTF. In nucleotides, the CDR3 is TGTGCCAGCAGTTTGGTAGTGGGGGGCGCCTATGGCTACACCTTC.

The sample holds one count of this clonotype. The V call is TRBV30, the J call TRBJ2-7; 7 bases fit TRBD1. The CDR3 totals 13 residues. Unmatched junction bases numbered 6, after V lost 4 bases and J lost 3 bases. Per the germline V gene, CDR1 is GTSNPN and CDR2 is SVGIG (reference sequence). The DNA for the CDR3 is TGTGCCTGGACCAGGGACAGTGTCTACGAGCAGTACTTC. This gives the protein CAWTRDSVYEQYF.

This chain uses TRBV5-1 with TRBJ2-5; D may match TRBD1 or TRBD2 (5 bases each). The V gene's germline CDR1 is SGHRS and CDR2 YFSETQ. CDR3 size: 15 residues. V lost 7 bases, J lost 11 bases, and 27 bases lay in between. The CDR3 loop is CASREGVSSYNEQYF. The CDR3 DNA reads TGCGCCAGCCGGGAAGGGGTAAGCTCCTACAATGAGCAGTACTTC. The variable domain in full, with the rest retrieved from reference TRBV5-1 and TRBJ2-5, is KAGVTQTPRYLIKTRGQQVTLSCSPISGHRSVSWYQQTPGQGLQFLFEYFSETQRNKGNFPGRFSGRQFSNSRSEMNVSTLELGDSALYLCASREGVSSYNEQYFGPGTRLLVL.

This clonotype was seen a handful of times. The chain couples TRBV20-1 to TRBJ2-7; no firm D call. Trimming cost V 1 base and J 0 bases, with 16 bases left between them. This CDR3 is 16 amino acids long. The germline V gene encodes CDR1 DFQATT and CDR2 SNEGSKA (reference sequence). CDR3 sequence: CSARVHVGSLSYEQYF. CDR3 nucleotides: TGCAGTGCTAGAGTTCATGTGGGCAGTCTCTCCTACGAGCAGTACTTC.

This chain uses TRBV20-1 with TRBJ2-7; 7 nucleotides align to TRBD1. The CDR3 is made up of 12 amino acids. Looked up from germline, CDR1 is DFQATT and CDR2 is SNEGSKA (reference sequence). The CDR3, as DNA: TGCGGAAGACAGGGATCAGCCTACGAGCAGTACTTC. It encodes CGRQGSAYEQYF.